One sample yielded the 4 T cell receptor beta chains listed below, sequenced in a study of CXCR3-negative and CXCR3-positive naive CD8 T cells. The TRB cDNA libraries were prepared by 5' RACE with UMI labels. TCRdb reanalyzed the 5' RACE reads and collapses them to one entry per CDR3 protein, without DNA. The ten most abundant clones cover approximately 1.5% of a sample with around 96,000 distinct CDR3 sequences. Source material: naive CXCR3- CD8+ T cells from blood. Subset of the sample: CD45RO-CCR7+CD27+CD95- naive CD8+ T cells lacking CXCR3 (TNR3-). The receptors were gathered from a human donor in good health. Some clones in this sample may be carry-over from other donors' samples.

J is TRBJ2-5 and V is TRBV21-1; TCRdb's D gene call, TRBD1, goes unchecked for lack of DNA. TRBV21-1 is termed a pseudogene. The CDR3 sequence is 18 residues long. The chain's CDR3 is CASSKRFPGRGEGETQYF.

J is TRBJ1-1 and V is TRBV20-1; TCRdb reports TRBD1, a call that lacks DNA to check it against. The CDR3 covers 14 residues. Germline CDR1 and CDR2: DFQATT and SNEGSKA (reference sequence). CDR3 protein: CSARGTGGDTEAFF.

The CDR3 sequence is CASSQQDRENSPLHF. The gene calls are TRBV4-2 and TRBJ1-6; TCRdb calls TRBD1, which cannot be checked without DNA. This CDR3 has 15 residues. Germline values: CDR1 LGHNA, CDR2 YNFKEQ.

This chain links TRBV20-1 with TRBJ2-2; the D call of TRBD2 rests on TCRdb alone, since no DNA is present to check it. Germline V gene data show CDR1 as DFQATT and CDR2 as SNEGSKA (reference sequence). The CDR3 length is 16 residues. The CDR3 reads CSAPPTSGTNTGELFF.